These 30 T cell receptor beta chains originate from one sample sequenced in a study of control samples from healthy donors and cancer patients. TCRdb keeps only in-frame clones here, not all; method: immunoSEQ multiplex PCR. Found here are tens of thousands of clones, roughly 87% of them singletons; the top ten hold 4%. The sequencing sample was made of blood. These receptors came from a woman in her 50s in good health.

V and J are TRBV4-1 and TRBJ2-1; D not certain. V gave up 4 bases and J gave up 8 bases, with 12 bases separating them. The CDR3 consists of 13 residues. Germline CDR1 MGHRA, CDR2 YSYEKL. CDR3 DNA: TGCGCCAGCAGCCGGTCCCATAGGGATGAGCAGTTCTTC. It codes for CASSRSHRDEQFF.

The rearrangement joins TRBV28 to TRBJ1-5, with D unresolved. The germline V gene encodes CDR1 MDHEN and CDR2 SYDVKM. The CDR3 spans 15 residues. The V gene lost 2 bases and the J gene lost 6 bases, with 14 bases spanning the gap. The CDR3 DNA sequence: TGTGCCAGCAGTTTAGGACCCCTACGGGTTCAGCCCCAGCATTTT. Its translation: CASSLGPLRVQPQHF.

This chain uses TRBV2 with TRBJ2-2; a weak D match, TRBD1 (6 bases). Germline values: CDR1 SNHLY, CDR2 FYNNEI. Trimming shortened V by 4 bases and J by 7 bases, and 13 bases separated the two germline ends. The CDR3 is 14 amino acids. The CDR3 loop reads CASSVIQGHGELFF. In DNA, the CDR3 is TGTGCCAGCAGTGTTATACAGGGTCACGGGGAGCTGTTTTTT.

This chain joins TRBV11-2 and TRBJ2-7; TRBD1 agrees at 11 bases. The ends lost 5 bases at V and 3 bases at J; junction bases unmatched: 6. CDR3 size: 15 residues. The germline V gene has CDR1 SGHAT and CDR2 FQNNGV. CDR3 amino acids: CASSPTGTGGYEQYF. In DNA form, the CDR3 reads TGTGCCAGCAGCCCGACCGGGACAGGGGGCTACGAGCAGTACTTC. The whole variable domain, filled in from reference TRBV11-2 and TRBJ2-7, reads EAGVAQSPRYKIIEKRQSVAFWCNPISGHATLYWYQQILGQGPKLLIQFQNNGVVDDSQLPKDRFSAERLKGVDSTLKIQPAKLEDSAVYLCASSPTGTGGYEQYFGPGTRLTVT.

The count of this clone is one. The chain's CDR3 is CASSVTGLADISYEQYF. In DNA, the CDR3 is TGTGCCAGCAGCGTAACGGGACTAGCGGATATTTCCTACGAGCAGTACTTC. The rearrangement joins TRBV11-2 to TRBJ2-7; 11 nucleotides match TRBD2. With V trimmed by 5 bases and J by 1 base, 10 bases remained unmatched. The CDR3 has 17 amino acids. From germline, CDR1 is SGHAT and CDR2 FQNNGV. The full variable domain, with the rest looked up from reference TRBV11-2 and TRBJ2-7, is EAGVAQSPRYKIIEKRQSVAFWCNPISGHATLYWYQQILGQGPKLLIQFQNNGVVDDSQLPKDRFSAERLKGVDSTLKIQPAKLEDSAVYLCASSVTGLADISYEQYFGPGTRLTVT.

This chain links TRBV24-1 with TRBJ2-7; D gene unclear. CDR3 length: 14 amino acids. Trimming took 3 bases from V and 3 from J, leaving 11 bases between them. Germline lookup yields CDR1 KGHDR and CDR2 SFDVKD. CDR3: CATSDPARSYEQYF. The CDR3, as DNA: TGTGCCACCAGTGATCCGGCCAGAAGCTACGAGCAGTACTTC.

The chain has TRBV10-3 and TRBJ2-3; 7 nucleotides line up with TRBD1. The CDR3 totals 15 residues. After removal of 5 bases from V and 1 base from J, the junction contained 6 bases not matched to a gene. The germline V gene has CDR1 ENHRY and CDR2 SYGVKD. The CDR3 coding sequence is TGTGCCATCAGTCATGGACAGGAGGGCACAGATACGCAGTATTTT. It specifies CAISHGQEGTDTQYF.

The V and J genes are TRBV19 and TRBJ1-5, with TRBD1 identical over 7 bases. This CDR3 region has 14 residues. The germline CDR1 and CDR2 sequences are LNHDA and SQIVND (reference sequence). V was clipped by 8 bases and J by 4 bases; unmatched bases: 8. The CDR3 DNA is TGTGCCAGTCGGCAGGGGGTGGTGAATCAGCCCCAGCATTTT. It yields the protein CASRQGVVNQPQHF.

This rearrangement joins TRBV18 to TRBJ1-1; D unresolved. Germline V gives CDR1 KGHSH, CDR2 LQKENI. Trimming took 0 bases from V and 2 from J, leaving 13 bases between them. The CDR3 totals 16 residues. The CDR3, as DNA: TGTGCCAGCTCACCACCTTGGGGTGGAGGAAACACTGAAGCTTTCTTT. Its translation is CASSPPWGGGNTEAFF.

The gene calls are TRBV3-1 (or the pseudogene TRBV3-2) and TRBJ2-1; unclear D gene. Germline CDR1 and CDR2: LGHDT and YNNKEL (reference sequence). With 1 base removed from V and 9 bases from J, the gap between germline ends came to 4 bases. The CDR3 has 11 residues. The CDR3 DNA reads as TGTGCCAGCAGCCAAGTGGGTGAGCAGTTCTTC. It yields the protein CASSQVGEQFF.

The chain recombines TRBV10-1 with TRBJ2-7; D is possibly TRBD2 (5 bases). This CDR3 region has 15 residues. V lost 3 bases to trimming and J lost 3 bases, with 15 bases between them. Germline CDR1 reads WNHNN; CDR2 reads SYGVQD (reference sequence). The CDR3 loop reads CASSDPRSGDYEQYF. DNA for the CDR3: TGCGCCAGCAGTGACCCGAGGAGCGGAGACTACGAGCAGTACTTC.

V gene TRBV2 combines with J gene TRBJ2-1; D remains ambiguous. Germline V gene lookup returns CDR1 SNHLY and CDR2 FYNNEI. This CDR3 is built from 15 residues. V shed 4 bases and J shed 4 bases, with 14 bases lying between them. The CDR3 spells CASSGDPPAYNEQFF. CDR3 sequence (DNA): TGTGCCAGCAGTGGTGACCCCCCGGCGTACAATGAGCAGTTCTTC.

This clone was seen just once. V gene TRBV5-8 combines with J gene TRBJ1-1; D ambiguous. The germline V gene encodes CDR1 SGHTS and CDR2 YDEGEE. CDR3 length: 15 amino acids. Trimming stripped 5 bases from V and 3 bases from J, with 17 bases between. In nucleotides, the CDR3 is TGTGCCAGCAGAGAGGGCAAGGGTCAAGACACTGAAGCTTTCTTT. Protein product: CASREGKGQDTEAFF.

This clone has a single count. The CDR3 reads CASSLRGNYGYTF. The CDR3 nucleotides are TGTGCCAGCAGTTTGAGGGGGAACTATGGCTACACCTTC. This chain uses TRBV6-6 with TRBJ1-2; the D gene is possibly TRBD1 (6 bases). CDR3 length: 13 amino acids. The germline V gene has CDR1 MNHNY and CDR2 SVGAGI (reference sequence). V lost 4 bases and J 2 bases, leaving 8 bases between the germline ends.

The genes are TRBV5-1 and TRBJ2-3; tentatively, D is TRBD2 (5 bases). Trimming shortened V by 5 bases and J by 4 bases, and 14 bases separated the two germline ends. The CDR3 spans 14 residues. Per the germline V gene, CDR1 is SGHRS and CDR2 is YFSETQ. CDR3 coding DNA: TGCGCCAGCAGGAGGGCTAGCAACGCAGATACGCAGTATTTT. Residues: CASRRASNADTQYF.

The J gene is TRBJ2-2, the V gene TRBV30; D uncertain. Trimming pared 3 bases from V and 7 bases from J, leaving 6 bases between. CDR1 and CDR2 from the germline V gene are GTSNPN and SVGIG (reference sequence). The CDR3 runs to 11 residues. The CDR3 region is CAWRILGELFF. DNA of the CDR3: TGTGCCTGGAGGATCCTCGGGGAGCTGTTTTTT.

CDR3: CASRDRGLRDYGYTF. Here the CDR3 DNA reads TGTGCCTCCAGGGACAGGGGGTTAAGAGACTATGGCTACACCTTC. The chain carries TRBV28 and TRBJ1-2, with 11 bases lining up with TRBD1. Germline CDR1 MDHEN, CDR2 SYDVKM. The CDR3 totals 15 residues. J gave up 3 bases and V 11 bases, and 11 bases lay outside the gene matches.

The chain couples TRBV6-6 to TRBJ1-1, with 9 bases lining up with TRBD1. The germline V gene has CDR1 MNHNY and CDR2 SVGAGI (reference sequence). J lost 11 bases, V lost 5 bases, and 9 bases had no gene match. The CDR3 loop spans 13 amino acids. The CDR3 nucleotides read TGTGCCAGCAGTCAACAGGGGGCCGCCGGGGCTTTCTTT. Translated, it gives CASSQQGAAGAFF.

V is TRBV6-1 and J is TRBJ2-1; TRBD2 matches 10 bases. V was pared by 0 bases and J by 6 bases, with 2 bases of the junction left unmatched. This CDR3 is built from 15 residues. From germline, CDR1 is MNHNS and CDR2 SASEGT. CDR3 sequence reads: CASSEASGRANEQFF. The CDR3, as DNA: TGTGCCAGCAGTGAAGCAAGCGGGAGGGCCAATGAGCAGTTCTTC.

The chain is built from TRBV9 and TRBJ2-1; 14 bases match TRBD2. Germline lookup yields CDR1 SGDLS and CDR2 YYNGEE. The V and J ends lost 5 bases and 1 base, in that order; junction bases with no gene match: 5. The CDR3 length is 17 residues. For the CDR3, the DNA is TGTGCCAGCAGTCCGGGACTAGCGGGGGTATCCTACAATGAGCAGTTCTTC. Its translation: CASSPGLAGVSYNEQFF. The variable domain in full, with the rest retrieved from reference TRBV9 and TRBJ2-1, is DSGVTQTPKHLITATGQRVTLRCSPRSGDLSVYWYQQSLDQGLQFLIQYYNGEERAKGNILERFSAQQFPDLHSELNLSSLELGDSALYFCASSPGLAGVSYNEQFFGPGTRLTVL.

This chain links TRBV14 with TRBJ2-5; D may be TRBD1 or TRBD2 (6 bases each). The CDR3 covers 19 residues. V was shortened by 1 base and J by 2 bases, with 23 bases between the two germline ends. Germline V gene lookup returns CDR1 SGHDN and CDR2 FVKESK. The CDR3 reads CASSQAGGTTMGLQETQYF. The DNA of the CDR3 is TGTGCCAGCAGCCAAGCCGGCGGGACAACAATGGGGTTACAAGAGACCCAGTACTTC.

The V and J genes are TRBV18 and TRBJ1-4; D unresolved. The germline V and J ends were trimmed by 2 bases and 4 bases, with 5 bases remaining between them. The CDR3 totals 13 residues. Germline lookup yields CDR1 KGHSH and CDR2 LQKENI. DNA of the CDR3: TGTGCCAGCTCACCAGGGAATAATGAAAAACTGTTTTTT. This translates into CASSPGNNEKLFF.

The CDR3 region is CASSTGGSRPQHF. As DNA, the CDR3 is TGTGCCAGCTCAACCGGAGGTTCTCGGCCCCAGCATTTT. The V gene is TRBV18, the J gene TRBJ1-5; D unclear. CDR3 length equals 13 residues. Trimming took off 5 bases at V and 9 bases at J, with 14 bases between the two ends. Germline CDR1 reads KGHSH; CDR2 reads LQKENI.

The CDR3 nucleotides read TGTGCCAGCAGTGATTGGGGGGCTTACGAGCAGTACTTC. Translating gives CASSDWGAYEQYF. The chain carries TRBV2 and TRBJ2-7; D may correspond to TRBD1 or TRBD2 (6 bases each). Germline V gene sequence: CDR1 SNHLY, CDR2 FYNNEI. V was trimmed by 3 bases and J by 4 bases, leaving 10 bases between them. The CDR3 is 13 amino acids.

The chain carries TRBV28 and TRBJ1-1; D not resolved. This CDR3 region has 11 residues. Germline CDR1 is MDHEN and CDR2 is SYDVKM. With 2 bases removed from V and 12 bases from J, the gap between germline ends came to 10 bases. The CDR3, as DNA: TGTGCCAGCAGTTTACTGCTTAGATCTTTCTTT. Its translation: CASSLLLRSFF.

This clone was observed a few times. The chain joins TRBV4-1 to TRBJ2-3, with 14 bases matching TRBD2. J was trimmed by 5 bases and V by 4 bases; bases with no gene match: 2. Germline V gives CDR1 MGHRA, CDR2 YSYEKL. The CDR3 sequence is 15 residues long. The CDR3 reads CASSLGLAGVDTQYF. CDR3 DNA sequence: TGCGCCAGCAGCCTGGGACTAGCGGGAGTAGATACGCAGTATTTT.

With regard to this clone: This same CDR3 is encoded by further DNA sequences in the sample. The rearrangement joins TRBV9 to TRBJ1-3, with D uncertain. Germline CDR1 and CDR2: SGDLS and YYNGEE. The CDR3 sequence is 14 residues long. The V end was cut by 0 bases, the J end by 2 bases, with 6 bases between. CDR3 in amino acids: CASSVGGTGNTIYF. For the CDR3, the DNA is TGTGCCAGCAGCGTAGGGGGAACTGGAAACACCATATATTTT.

V gene TRBV30 combines with J gene TRBJ2-3; 9 bases align to TRBD1. This CDR3 comprises 14 residues. Trimming at V came to 4 bases and at J to 1 base, leaving 3 bases not matched to a gene. Per germline, CDR1 GTSNPN and CDR2 SVGIG (reference sequence). The CDR3 nucleotides read TGTGCCTGGAACCGGGACAGGGGCACAGATACGCAGTATTTT. Its protein product is CAWNRDRGTDTQYF.

The rearrangement uses TRBV7-3 and TRBJ2-1; the match to TRBD1 covers 9 bases. The germline V gene encodes CDR1 SGHTA and CDR2 FQGTGA. The V and J ends lost 10 bases and 7 bases, in that order; junction bases with no gene match: 14. The CDR3 consists of 15 residues. The CDR3 DNA follows: TGTGCCACCTCCCCGGGGACAGGGAGTGGGAATGAGCAGTTCTTC. Protein: CATSPGTGSGNEQFF.

The V and J genes are TRBV7-9 and TRBJ2-7; D perhaps matches TRBD1 (5 bases). This CDR3 spans 14 amino acids. CDR1 is SEHNR, CDR2 FQNEAQ, per germline (reference sequence). Deletions cut 1 base from V and 3 bases from J, with 10 bases between. The CDR3 DNA follows: TGTGCCAGCAGCTTAGGCAGACAGCACTACGAGCAGTACTTC. Translated, it gives CASSLGRQHYEQYF.